This TCR beta chain was captured in a study of blood T cell repertoires in COVID-19. In the study overall: The study counted Cohort 3 donors as recovered given two negative PCRs, clearance, or symptom resolution. The analysed material was cDNA or gDNA that came from T cells, B-cell-depleted T cells, or PBMCs.

The CDR3 runs to 16 residues. From germline, CDR1 is SGHTA and CDR2 FQGTGA. V was trimmed by 0 bases and J by 3 bases, leaving 13 bases between them. Sequencing used immunoSEQ multiplex PCR; TCRdb keeps in-frame clones, though not all of them. This table has 200,000 to 250,000 clones, about nine tenths appearing once. Assignment of participants to cohorts was predicated upon participant-reported clinical history. The rearrangement joins TRBV7-3 to TRBJ2-3; D ambiguous. The sequence came from a woman between 45 and 65 years old in a cohort exposed to, infected with or recovered from COVID-19 (not recorded which). The sample was PBMCs or T cells enriched from blood (not recorded which). The CDR3 DNA reads TGTGCCAGCAGCTTAACGCCAGCCCGGAGAACAGATACGCAGTATTTT. It specifies CASSLTPARRTDTQYF.